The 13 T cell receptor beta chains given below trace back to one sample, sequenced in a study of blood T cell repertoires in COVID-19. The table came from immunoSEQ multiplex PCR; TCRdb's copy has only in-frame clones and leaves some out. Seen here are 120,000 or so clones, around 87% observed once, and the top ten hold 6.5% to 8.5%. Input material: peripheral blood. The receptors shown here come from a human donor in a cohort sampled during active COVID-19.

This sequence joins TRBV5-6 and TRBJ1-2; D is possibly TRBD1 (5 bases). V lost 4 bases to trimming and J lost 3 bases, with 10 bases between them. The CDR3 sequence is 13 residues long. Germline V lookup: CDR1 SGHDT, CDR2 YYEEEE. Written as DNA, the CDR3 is TGTGCCAGCAGCACTCGACAGTACTATGGCTACACCTTC. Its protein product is CASSTRQYYGYTF.

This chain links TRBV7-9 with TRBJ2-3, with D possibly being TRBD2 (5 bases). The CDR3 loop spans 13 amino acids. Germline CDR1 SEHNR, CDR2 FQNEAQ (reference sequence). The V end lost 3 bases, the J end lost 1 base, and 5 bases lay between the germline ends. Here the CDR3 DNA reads TGTGCCAGCAGCTTCGGGGGCACAGATACGCAGTATTTT. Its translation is CASSFGGTDTQYF.

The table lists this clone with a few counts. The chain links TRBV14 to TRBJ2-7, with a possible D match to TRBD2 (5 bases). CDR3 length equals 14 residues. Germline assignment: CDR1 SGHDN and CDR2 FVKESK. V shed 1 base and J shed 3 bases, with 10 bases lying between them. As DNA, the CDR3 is TGTGCCAGCAGCCAAGGGGGAGATGGCTACGAGCAGTACTTC. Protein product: CASSQGGDGYEQYF.

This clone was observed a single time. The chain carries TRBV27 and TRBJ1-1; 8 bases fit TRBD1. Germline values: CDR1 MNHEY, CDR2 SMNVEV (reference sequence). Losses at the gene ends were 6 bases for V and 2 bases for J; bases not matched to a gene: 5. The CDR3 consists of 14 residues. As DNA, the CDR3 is TGTGCCAGCAGCCCAGGACAGGGCAACACTGAAGCTTTCTTT. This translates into CASSPGQGNTEAFF.

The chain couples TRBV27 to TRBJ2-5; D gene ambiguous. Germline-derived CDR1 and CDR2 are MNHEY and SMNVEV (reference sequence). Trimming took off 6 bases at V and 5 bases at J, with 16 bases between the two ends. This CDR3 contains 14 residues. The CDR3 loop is CASSISPPGETQYF. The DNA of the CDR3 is TGTGCCAGCAGCATTTCTCCTCCCGGGGAGACCCAGTACTTC.

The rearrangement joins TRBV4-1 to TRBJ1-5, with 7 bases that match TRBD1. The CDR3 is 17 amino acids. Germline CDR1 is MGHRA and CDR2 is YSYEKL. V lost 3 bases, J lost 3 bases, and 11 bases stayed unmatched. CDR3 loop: CASSQATGTGDNQPQHF. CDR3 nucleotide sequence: TGCGCCAGCAGCCAGGCGACTGGAACAGGGGACAATCAGCCCCAGCATTTT.

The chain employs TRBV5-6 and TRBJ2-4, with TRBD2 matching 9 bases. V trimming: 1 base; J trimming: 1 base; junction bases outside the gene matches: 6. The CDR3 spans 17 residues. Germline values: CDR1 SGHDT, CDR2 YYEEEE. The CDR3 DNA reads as TGTGCCAGCAGCTTGATTAGCGGGAGTCCGGCCAAAAACATTCAGTACTTC. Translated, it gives CASSLISGSPAKNIQYF.

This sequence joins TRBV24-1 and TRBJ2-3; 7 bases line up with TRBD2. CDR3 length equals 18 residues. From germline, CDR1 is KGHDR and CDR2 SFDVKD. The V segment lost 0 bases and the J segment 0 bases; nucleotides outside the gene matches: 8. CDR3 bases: TGTGCCACCAGTGATTTGGGCAGCGGGATGACTAGCACAGATACGCAGTATTTT. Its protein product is CATSDLGSGMTSTDTQYF.

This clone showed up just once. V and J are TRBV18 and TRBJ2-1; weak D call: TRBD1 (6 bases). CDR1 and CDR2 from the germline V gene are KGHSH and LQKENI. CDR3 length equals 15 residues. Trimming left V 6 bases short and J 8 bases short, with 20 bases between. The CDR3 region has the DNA TGTGCCAGCTCTTCGACCGGGACACAAGGGTATGAGCAGTTCTTC. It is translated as CASSSTGTQGYEQFF.

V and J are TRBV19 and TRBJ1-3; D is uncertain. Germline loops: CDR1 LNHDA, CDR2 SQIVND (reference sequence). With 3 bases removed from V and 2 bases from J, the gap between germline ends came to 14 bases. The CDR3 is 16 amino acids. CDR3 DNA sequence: TGTGCCAGTAGTATCTTCAGCCTAGGAACTGGAAACACCATATATTTT. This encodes CASSIFSLGTGNTIYF.

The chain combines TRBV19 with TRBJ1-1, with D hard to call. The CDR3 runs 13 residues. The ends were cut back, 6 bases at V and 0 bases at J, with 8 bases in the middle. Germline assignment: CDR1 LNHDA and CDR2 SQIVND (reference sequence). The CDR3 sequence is CASSAGMNTEAFF. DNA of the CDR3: TGTGCCAGTAGCGCGGGAATGAACACTGAAGCTTTCTTT.

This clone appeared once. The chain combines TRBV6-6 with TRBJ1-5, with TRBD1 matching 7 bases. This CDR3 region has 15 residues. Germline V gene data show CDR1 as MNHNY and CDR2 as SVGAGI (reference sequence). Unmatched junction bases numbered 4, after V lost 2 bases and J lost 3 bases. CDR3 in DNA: TGTGCCAGCAGTTACGCGACAGGGTTCAATCAGCCCCAGCATTTT. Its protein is CASSYATGFNQPQHF.

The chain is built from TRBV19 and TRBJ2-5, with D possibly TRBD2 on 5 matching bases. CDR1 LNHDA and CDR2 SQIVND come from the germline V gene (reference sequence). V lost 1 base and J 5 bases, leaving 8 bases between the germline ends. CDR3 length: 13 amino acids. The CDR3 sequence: CASSIGLAETQYF. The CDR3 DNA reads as TGTGCCAGTAGTATAGGGCTAGCTGAGACCCAGTACTTC.